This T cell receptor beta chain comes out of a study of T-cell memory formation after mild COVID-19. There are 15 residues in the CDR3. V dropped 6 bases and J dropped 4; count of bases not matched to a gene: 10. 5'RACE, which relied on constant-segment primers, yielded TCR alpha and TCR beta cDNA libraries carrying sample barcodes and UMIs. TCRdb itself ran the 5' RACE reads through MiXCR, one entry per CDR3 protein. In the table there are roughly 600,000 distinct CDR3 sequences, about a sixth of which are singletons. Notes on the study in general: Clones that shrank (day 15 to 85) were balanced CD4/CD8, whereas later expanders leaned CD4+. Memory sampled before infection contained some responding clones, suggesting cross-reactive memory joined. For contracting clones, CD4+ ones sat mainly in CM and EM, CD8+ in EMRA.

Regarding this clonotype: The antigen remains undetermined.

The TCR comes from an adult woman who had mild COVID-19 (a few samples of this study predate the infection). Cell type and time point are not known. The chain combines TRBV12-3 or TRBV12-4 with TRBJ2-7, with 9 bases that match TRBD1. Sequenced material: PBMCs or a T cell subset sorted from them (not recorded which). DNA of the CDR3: TGTGCCAGCAGGTCCCCGGGACAGGGTTTTTACGAGCAGTACTTC. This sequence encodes CASRSPGQGFYEQYF.